Below, 7 T cell receptor beta chains from the same sample are listed, as sequenced in a study of blood T cell repertoires in COVID-19. TCRdb's table, derived via immunoSEQ multiplex PCR, lists solely in-frame clones and lacks some. Among tens of thousands of clones listed, about 80% were seen once. The material sequenced was peripheral blood. Receptor source: a man in his fifties or sixties with acute or convalescent COVID-19.

The chain recombines TRBV7-2 with TRBJ1-1; a possible D gene is TRBD1 (6 bases). The germline gives CDR1 SGHTA, CDR2 FQGNSA. This CDR3 has 15 amino acids. Trimming shortened V by 2 bases and J by 3 bases, and 13 bases separated the two germline ends. The CDR3 region is CASSLRGIKDTEAFF. CDR3 nucleotide sequence: TGTGCCAGCAGCTTAAGGGGGATTAAGGACACTGAAGCTTTCTTT.

The chain recombines TRBV4-3 with TRBJ1-2, with a tentative D call TRBD1 (5 bases). Trimming stripped 0 bases from V and 3 bases from J, with 8 bases between. CDR1 is LGHNA and CDR2 is YSLEER in the germline V gene. The CDR3 sequence is 14 residues long. CDR3 amino acids: CASSQDRADYGYTF. In nucleotides, the CDR3 is TGCGCCAGCAGCCAAGACAGGGCAGACTATGGCTACACCTTC.

The chain has TRBV6-5 and TRBJ2-5, with D perhaps TRBD2 (5 bases). V lost 5 bases to trimming and J lost 1 base, with 11 bases between them. CDR3 size: 14 residues. The germline V gene encodes CDR1 MNHEY and CDR2 SVGAGI. The CDR3 loop reads CASSPRVSQETQYF. The CDR3 DNA reads as TGTGCCAGCAGTCCGAGGGTGTCCCAAGAGACCCAGTACTTC.

The V call is TRBV28, the J call TRBJ1-1; 7 positions agree with TRBD1. Germline V gene lookup returns CDR1 MDHEN and CDR2 SYDVKM. With V trimmed by 5 bases and J by 7 bases, 10 bases remained unmatched. The CDR3 contains 14 residues. The CDR3 reads CASSHLGTAHEAFF. The CDR3 coding sequence is TGTGCCAGCAGTCACCTTGGGACAGCGCATGAAGCTTTCTTT.

This clone was observed a single time. The genes are TRBV5-1 and TRBJ1-2, with no clear D. Trimming took off 4 bases at V and 1 base at J, with 8 bases between the two ends. Germline V gene lookup returns CDR1 SGHRS and CDR2 YFSETQ. The CDR3 length is 13 residues. In nucleotides, the CDR3 is TGCGCCAGCAGCGACGGGGTTAACTATGGCTACACCTTC. This translates into CASSDGVNYGYTF.

The V call is TRBV6-2 or TRBV6-3, the J call TRBJ1-2, with a weak D call TRBD1 (6 bases). Trimming stripped 2 bases from V and 5 bases from J, with 9 bases between. CDR1 MNHEY and CDR2 SVGEGT come from the germline V gene. The CDR3 contains 13 residues. CDR3 DNA: TGTGCCAGCAGTTACACGGACAGATATGGCTACACCTTC. Translated, it gives CASSYTDRYGYTF.

The chain couples TRBV6-5 to TRBJ1-5; D gene unclear. Per the germline V gene, CDR1 is MNHEY and CDR2 is SVGAGI. The V end lost 4 bases, the J end lost 8 bases, and 15 bases lay between the germline ends. The CDR3 extends over 14 amino acids. The CDR3 region has the DNA TGTGCCAGCAGTTCCGGCCCCCAAGGAGAGCCCCAGCATTTT. Translation gives CASSSGPQGEPQHF.